This TCR beta chain was recovered during a study of T cell repertoires in cytomegalovirus infection. In the study overall: Recently identified HLA-C-restricted CMV epitopes and well-studied HLA-B-restricted CMV epitopes were used by the study. Based on public TCR beta signatures, there were indications of CMV infection and of a matching HLA type. General study results and limits: Public TCR beta family frequency separated CMV-and-HLA carriers, including in an independent cohort. Within the response measured ex vivo, HLA-C-restricted CMV-specific TCR beta clonotypes were dominant.

Of note for this clonotype: What it binds is not known.

A single record per CDR3 protein comes from TCRdb applying MiXCR to the reads. This sample carries roughly 920,000 distinct CDR3 sequences, around 31% of them seen once, and the ten largest clones take around an eighth. Per the germline V gene, CDR1 is MNHEY and CDR2 is SVGAGI. The CDR3 runs 13 residues. Trimming removed 5 bases from V and 4 bases from J, with 10 bases in between. The sample in question was cultured CD8+ T cells from PBMCs, obtained from culture after CMV antigen stimulation. This chain connects TRBV6-5 to TRBJ2-3; D gene ambiguous. This sequence was found in a human donor in good health (CMV status not recorded). Some clones in this sample may be carry-over from other donors' samples. The CDR3 sequence is CASSTVVPDTQYF. The CDR3 DNA follows: TGTGCCAGCAGTACAGTGGTGCCAGATACGCAGTATTTT.